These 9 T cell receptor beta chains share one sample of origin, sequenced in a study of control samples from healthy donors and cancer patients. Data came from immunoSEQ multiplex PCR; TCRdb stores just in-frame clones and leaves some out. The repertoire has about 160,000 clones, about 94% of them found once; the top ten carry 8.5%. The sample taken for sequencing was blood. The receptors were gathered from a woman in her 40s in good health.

CDR3 nucleotides: TGTGCCAGCAGCCCCCCGGGAGGAACGTACGAGCAGTACTTC. This codes for CASSPPGGTYEQYF. V gene TRBV9 combines with J gene TRBJ2-7; 7 nucleotides match TRBD2. CDR3 length: 14 residues. Germline CDR1 and CDR2: SGDLS and YYNGEE. With V trimmed by 4 bases and J by 4 bases, 8 bases remained unmatched.

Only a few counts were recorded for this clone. CDR3 in DNA: TGTGCCAGCAGTTACGGGACGACCACTGAAGCTTTCTTT. This sequence encodes CASSYGTTTEAFF. The chain uses TRBV6-6 and TRBJ1-1; possible D gene TRBD1, 5 bases. V shed 2 bases and J shed 4 bases, with 8 bases lying between them. Germline values: CDR1 MNHNY, CDR2 SVGAGI (reference sequence). The CDR3 is 13 amino acids.

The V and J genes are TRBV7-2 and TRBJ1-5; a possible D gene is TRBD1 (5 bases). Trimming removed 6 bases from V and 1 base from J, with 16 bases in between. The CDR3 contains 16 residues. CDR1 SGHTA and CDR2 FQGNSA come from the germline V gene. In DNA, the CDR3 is TGTGCCAGCAGTCCACGAACAGGTCAAAGCAATCAGCCCCAGCATTTT. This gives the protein CASSPRTGQSNQPQHF.

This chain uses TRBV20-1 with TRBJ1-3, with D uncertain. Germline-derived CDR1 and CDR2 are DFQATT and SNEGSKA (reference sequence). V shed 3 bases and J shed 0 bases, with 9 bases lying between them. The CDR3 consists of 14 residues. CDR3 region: CSASEQNSGNTIYF. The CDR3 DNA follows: TGCAGTGCTAGTGAGCAGAACTCTGGAAACACCATATATTTT.

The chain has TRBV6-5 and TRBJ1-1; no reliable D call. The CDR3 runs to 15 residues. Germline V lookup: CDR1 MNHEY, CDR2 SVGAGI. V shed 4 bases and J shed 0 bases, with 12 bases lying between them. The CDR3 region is CASSLWRAMNTEAFF. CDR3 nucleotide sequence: TGTGCCAGCAGTTTATGGAGGGCGATGAACACTGAAGCTTTCTTT.

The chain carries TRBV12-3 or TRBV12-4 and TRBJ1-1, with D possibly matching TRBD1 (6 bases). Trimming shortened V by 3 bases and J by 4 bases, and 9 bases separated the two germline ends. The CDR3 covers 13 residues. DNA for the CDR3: TGTGCCAGCAGTTTCGGACAGAGCACTGAAGCTTTCTTT. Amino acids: CASSFGQSTEAFF.

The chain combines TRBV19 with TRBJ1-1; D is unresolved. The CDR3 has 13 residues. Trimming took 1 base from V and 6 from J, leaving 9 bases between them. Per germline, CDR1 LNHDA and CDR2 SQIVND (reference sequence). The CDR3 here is CASSIAHSPEAFF. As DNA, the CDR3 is TGTGCCAGTAGTATAGCTCATAGCCCTGAAGCTTTCTTT.

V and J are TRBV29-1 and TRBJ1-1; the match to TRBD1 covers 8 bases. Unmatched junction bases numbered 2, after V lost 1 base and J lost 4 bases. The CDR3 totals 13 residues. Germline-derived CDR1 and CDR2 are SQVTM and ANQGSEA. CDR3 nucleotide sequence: TGCAGCGTTGAAGTAGGACAGGGCACTGAAGCTTTCTTT. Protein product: CSVEVGQGTEAFF.

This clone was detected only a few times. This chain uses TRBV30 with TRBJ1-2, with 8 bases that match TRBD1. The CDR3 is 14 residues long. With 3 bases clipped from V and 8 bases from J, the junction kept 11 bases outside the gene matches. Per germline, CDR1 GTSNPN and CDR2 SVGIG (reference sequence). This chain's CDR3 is CAWSGERTGRGYTF. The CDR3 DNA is TGTGCCTGGAGCGGCGAAAGGACAGGGCGCGGCTACACCTTC.